This TCR beta chain comes out of a study of molecular identifiers for immune sequencing clone quantification. Overall study findings and caveats: With a barcode shared among identical TCR molecules, highly expanded clone sizes could be underestimated.

CDR3 length: 15 residues. Trimming stripped 1 base from V and 4 bases from J, with 13 bases between. Germline values: CDR1 SEHNR, CDR2 FQNEAQ (reference sequence). Sorting was used to obtain naive CD8 T cells (CD8+CD4-CCR7+CD45RA+). This clonotype was seen many times. Its antigen is as yet unknown. Previously described methods and listed TCR primers produced bulk TCR libraries. MiXCR was run by TCRdb on the PCR reads, yielding one entry per CDR3 protein. This sample has about 510,000 distinct CDR3 sequences, with about 22% found just once. The clonotype was recovered from a human donor in good health. Some libraries in this study had Jurkat cell RNA spiked in. Sample: naive CD8+ T cells from blood, with Jurkat cell RNA spiked in. The subset is: FACS-sorted CD8+CD4-CCR7+CD45RA+ naive T cells. The V gene is TRBV7-9, the J gene TRBJ1-1; possibly TRBD1 for D (6 bases). Here the CDR3 reads CASSLGLGGLTEAFF. Here the CDR3 DNA reads TGTGCCAGCAGCTTAGGCCTAGGGGGGCTCACTGAAGCTTTCTTT.